These T cell receptor beta chains were read from a single sample in a study of blood T cell repertoires in COVID-19. Using immunoSEQ multiplex PCR, the repertoire was profiled, and TCRdb retains in-frame clones only, with some absent. The sample has approximately 300,000 clones, 86% seen once. Sequencing was performed on peripheral blood. These receptors came from a woman aged 45-60 years with acute or convalescent COVID-19. The CDR3 runs from the conserved cysteine through the conserved F or W. Fields, in order: clone size, D gene, V gene, CDR3 protein. The D gene is left open where the match is weak. The size of a clone is reported for some rows only, either as once, few or many, or as a class for expanded clones.

clone_size: NA; d_call: NA; v_call: TRBV3-1/TRBV3-2; cdr3_aa: CASSQGQVLYTEAFF
clone_size: NA; d_call: NA; v_call: TRBV27; cdr3_aa: CASSLGAVREQYF
clone_size: NA; d_call: TRBD2; v_call: TRBV19; cdr3_aa: CASSTSSGMGELFF
clone_size: NA; d_call: NA; v_call: TRBV10-3; cdr3_aa: CAIRGPDRTGMEKLFF
clone_size: NA; d_call: NA; v_call: TRBV25-1; cdr3_aa: CASSDQWHEQYF
clone_size: NA; d_call: NA; v_call: TRBV28; cdr3_aa: CASSFSYIDRTYEQYF
clone_size: NA; d_call: NA; v_call: TRBV24-1; cdr3_aa: CATSDPRERSYNEQFF
clone_size: NA; d_call: NA; v_call: TRBV25-1; cdr3_aa: CASSDAGAGNTIYF
clone_size: NA; d_call: TRBD2; v_call: TRBV4-2; cdr3_aa: CASSQDQSGSSYNEQFF
clone_size: NA; d_call: TRBD2; v_call: TRBV27; cdr3_aa: CASSFTSGSWYTQYF
clone_size: NA; d_call: TRBD2; v_call: TRBV11-3; cdr3_aa: CASSSGLAGVNEQFF
clone_size: NA; d_call: TRBD1; v_call: TRBV7-3; cdr3_aa: CASSLMGQGVYEQFF
clone_size: NA; d_call: NA; v_call: TRBV29-1; cdr3_aa: CSVEDVARGAEAFF
clone_size: NA; d_call: TRBD1; v_call: TRBV7-8; cdr3_aa: CASSRAGGETQYF
clone_size: NA; d_call: TRBD2; v_call: TRBV4-2; cdr3_aa: CASSQDEASGKDEQFF
clone_size: NA; d_call: TRBD1; v_call: TRBV28; cdr3_aa: CASRNRGVHEQYF
clone_size: NA; d_call: TRBD1; v_call: TRBV29-1; cdr3_aa: CSVGQGSGTEAFF
clone_size: NA; d_call: NA; v_call: TRBV7-2; cdr3_aa: CASSLSEGSYEQYF
clone_size: NA; d_call: NA; v_call: TRBV7-9; cdr3_aa: CASSLGGALGNNEQFF
clone_size: NA; d_call: NA; v_call: TRBV27; cdr3_aa: CASSLNYLAKNIQYF
clone_size: NA; d_call: TRBD2; v_call: TRBV28; cdr3_aa: CASSPAGLAGNTGELFF
clone_size: NA; d_call: TRBD2; v_call: TRBV25-1; cdr3_aa: CASSVGTSGWDEQFF
clone_size: NA; d_call: NA; v_call: TRBV29-1; cdr3_aa: CSVLGETGITDTQYF
clone_size: NA; d_call: TRBD1; v_call: TRBV27; cdr3_aa: CASSFTRDRGYEQYF
clone_size: NA; d_call: NA; v_call: TRBV5-8; cdr3_aa: CASPTHTGELFF
clone_size: NA; d_call: TRBD1; v_call: TRBV7-2; cdr3_aa: CASSLVSGTGEYEQYF
clone_size: NA; d_call: TRBD2; v_call: TRBV7-2; cdr3_aa: CASSPSGRVSYEQYF
clone_size: NA; d_call: NA; v_call: TRBV24-1; cdr3_aa: CATSEYGGTAASKETQYF
clone_size: NA; d_call: NA; v_call: TRBV4-1; cdr3_aa: CASSGTRLENIQYF
clone_size: NA; d_call: TRBD1; v_call: TRBV12-3/TRBV12-4; cdr3_aa: CASSDRGTSQYF
clone_size: once; d_call: NA; v_call: TRBV5-6; cdr3_aa: CASSLVAGVTFF
clone_size: NA; d_call: TRBD1; v_call: TRBV28; cdr3_aa: CASSQDRGDYGYTF
clone_size: NA; d_call: TRBD2; v_call: TRBV5-7; cdr3_aa: CASSLAGGAGANVLTF